The clone carrying this T cell receptor beta chain appeared once. Its antigen is undetermined. The sample originates from a study of T-cell memory formation after mild COVID-19. Overall study context: Among the donors, TCR clusters were largely specific to each donor. Findings and caveats of the study: Detection of some responders pre-infection suggested pre-existing cross-reactive memory T cells participated. Later expanders leaned toward CD4+, whereas clones contracting from day 15 to 85 were balanced CD4/CD8.

Via MiXCR, TCRdb re-called the 5' RACE reads, giving one row per CDR3 protein. This table has around 120,000 distinct CDR3 sequences, approximately 15% appearing once. The sequence was collected from an adult woman who had mild COVID-19 (a few samples of this study predate the infection). Cell type and time point are not known. The sample consisted of PBMCs or a T cell subset sorted from them (not recorded which).

CDR3: CASSQATGWDTEAFF. DNA for the CDR3: TGCGCCAGCAGCCAAGCGACAGGGTGGGACACTGAAGCTTTCTTT. The chain couples TRBV4-1 to TRBJ1-1, with 7 positions matching TRBD1. Germline CDR1 is MGHRA and CDR2 is YSYEKL. CDR3 length equals 15 residues. The trim removed 1 base at V and 3 bases at J, leaving 5 bases unmatched.